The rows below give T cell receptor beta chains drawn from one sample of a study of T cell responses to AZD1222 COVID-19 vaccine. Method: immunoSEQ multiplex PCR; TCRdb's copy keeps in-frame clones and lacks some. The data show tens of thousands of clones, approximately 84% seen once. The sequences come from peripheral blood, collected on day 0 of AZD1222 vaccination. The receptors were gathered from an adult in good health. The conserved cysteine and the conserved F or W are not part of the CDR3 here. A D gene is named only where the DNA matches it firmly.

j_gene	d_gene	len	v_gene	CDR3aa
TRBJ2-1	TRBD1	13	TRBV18	ASSPDRGTYNEQF
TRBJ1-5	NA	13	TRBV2	ASSGDIHSNQPQH
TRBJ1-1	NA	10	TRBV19	ASSIGPNEAF
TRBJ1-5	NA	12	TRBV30	AWSKGTQLQPQH
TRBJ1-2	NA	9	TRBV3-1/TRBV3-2	ASSQGGGYT
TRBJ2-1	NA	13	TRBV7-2	ASSLGGSNNNEQF
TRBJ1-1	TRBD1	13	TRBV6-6	ASSLGTEVNTEAF
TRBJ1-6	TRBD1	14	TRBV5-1	ASSFGTDRFNSPLH
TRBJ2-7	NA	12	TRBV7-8	ASSWGGQAYEQY
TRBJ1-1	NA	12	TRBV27	ASTGKHWDTEAF
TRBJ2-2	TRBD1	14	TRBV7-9	ASSPGQGFYTGELF
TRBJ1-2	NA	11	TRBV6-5	ASKIGLNYGYT
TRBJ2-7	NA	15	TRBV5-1	ASSLSPPGDGGYEQY
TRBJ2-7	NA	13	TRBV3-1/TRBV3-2	ASSQGTGIYYEQY
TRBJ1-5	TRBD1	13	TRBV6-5	ASNPAGQGDQPQH
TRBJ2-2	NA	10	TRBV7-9	ASSLADGELF
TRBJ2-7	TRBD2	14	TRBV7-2	ASSPTSGRAGDEQY
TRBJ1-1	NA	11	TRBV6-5	ASHKEPYTEAF
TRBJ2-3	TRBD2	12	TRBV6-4	ASSATSGGFTQY
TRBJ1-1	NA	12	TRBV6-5	ASKGGREGTEAF
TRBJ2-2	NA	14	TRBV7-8	ASSFYTRTATGELF
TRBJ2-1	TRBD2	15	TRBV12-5	ASGLYRGGSSYNEQF
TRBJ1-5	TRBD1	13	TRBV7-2	ASSLYPGTDQPQH
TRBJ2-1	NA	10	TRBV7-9	ASSLAGGQPF
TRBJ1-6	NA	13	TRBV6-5	ASSRRELSNSPLH
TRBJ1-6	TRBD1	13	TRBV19	ASSTGTEVNSPLH
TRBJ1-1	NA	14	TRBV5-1	ASSPGLGTMNTEAF
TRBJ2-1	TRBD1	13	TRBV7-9	ASSVGAGGYNEQF
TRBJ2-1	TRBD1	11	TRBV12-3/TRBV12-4	ASGQGPLDEQF
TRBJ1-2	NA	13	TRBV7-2	ASSSQLITSEGYT
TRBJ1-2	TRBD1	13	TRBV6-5	ASRPGGAFDYGYT
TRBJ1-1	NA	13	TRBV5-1	ASSLAGDSNTEAF
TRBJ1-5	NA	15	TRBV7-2	ASSLVAGGIIDQPQH
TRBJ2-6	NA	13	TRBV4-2	ASSHQDSGANVLT
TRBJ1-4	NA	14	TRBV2	ASSEGITGDNEKLF
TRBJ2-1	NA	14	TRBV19	ASSIGGQSSYNEQF
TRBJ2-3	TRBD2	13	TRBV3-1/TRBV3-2	ASSQLGLATDTQY
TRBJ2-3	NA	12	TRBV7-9	ASSPENPRGTQY
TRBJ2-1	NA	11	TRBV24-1	ATSGWGPERQF
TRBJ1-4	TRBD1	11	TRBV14	ASTGQPNEKLF
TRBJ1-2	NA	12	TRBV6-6	ASRDQGSNYGYT
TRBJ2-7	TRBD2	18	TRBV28	ASSLARGPSGISGSYEQY
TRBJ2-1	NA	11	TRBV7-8	ASSLGPYNEQF
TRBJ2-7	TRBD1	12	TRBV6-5	ASTQDRGLYEQY
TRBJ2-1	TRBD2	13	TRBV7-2	ASSGWLSGANEQF
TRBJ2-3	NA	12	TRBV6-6	ASSRGGPTDTQY
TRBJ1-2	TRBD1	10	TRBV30	AWAPGGGGYT
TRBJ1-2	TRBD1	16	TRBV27	ASSLSYRDRGTTTGYT
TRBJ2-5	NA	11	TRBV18	ASSVGVKETQY